Sequencing of this TCR beta chain was carried out in a study of metastatic and nonmetastatic thyroid tumors. As for the study in general: Where malignant and benign thyroid patients were concerned, repertoires were compared across blood and tumor or nodule tissue.

TCRdb re-called clones from the PCR reads using MiXCR. The sample has about 92,000 clones, under 15% seen once. Whole-study results and caveats: Malignant thyroid tumors reportedly exceeded benign nodules significantly in TCR beta diversity, with the difference appearing in blood and tumor.

This clone was seen ten or more times. Its antigen is not identified. Germline V gene sequence: CDR1 SGHNT, CDR2 YYREEE (reference sequence). The CDR3 is made up of 14 amino acids. Trimming took 4 bases from V and 5 from J, leaving 16 bases between them. All patients were treatment-naive before thyroid surgery. This TCR was recovered from a female donor with papillary thyroid cancer or a benign thyroid nodule (not recorded which). Some clones in this sample may be carry-over from other donors' samples. The chain links TRBV5-4 to TRBJ2-7, with D tentatively TRBD1 or TRBD2 (6 bases each). The sequencing sample was made of blood. CDR3 amino acids: CASSPRAGGDEQYF. Written as DNA, the CDR3 is TGTGCCAGCAGCCCTAGGGCCGGGGGCGACGAGCAGTACTTC.